This T cell receptor beta chain is from a study of early T cells in non-severe SARS-CoV-2 infection. A single record per CDR3 protein comes from TCRdb applying MiXCR to the 5' RACE reads. The repertoire consists of 75,000 to 100,000 distinct CDR3 sequences, with 14% to 15% occurring once and the leading ten covering around 5.4%. The CDR3 is 12 residues long. The germline gives CDR1 SNHLY, CDR2 FYNNEI. The V gene end was trimmed by 10 bases and the J gene end by 5 bases; junction bases not matched to a gene: 4. This clonotype showed up just a few times. The V and J genes are TRBV2 and TRBJ2-2; TRBD1 agrees at 7 bases. This receptor was identified in an adult who was a healthcare worker with PCR-confirmed SARS-CoV-2 infection or an uninfected control (not recorded which). Input material: whole blood. As DNA, the CDR3 is TGTGCCAAACGACAGGGAACCGGGGAGCTGTTTTTT. Encoded protein: CAKRQGTGELFF.